A selection of T cell receptor beta chains follows, all from one sample in a study of T-cell memory formation after mild COVID-19. Each CDR3 protein gets one entry after TCRdb re-called the 5' RACE reads with MiXCR. The profile shows some 440,000 distinct CDR3 sequences, around 25% of them singletons. The sequencing sample was made of PBMCs or a T cell subset sorted from them (not recorded which). The receptors originated from an adult woman who had mild COVID-19 (a few samples of this study predate the infection). Cell type and time point are not known. The CDR3 runs from the conserved cysteine through the conserved F or W. Each record gives: clone size, D gene, J gene, V gene, CDR3 DNA, CDR3 protein. The D gene is left open where the match is weak. The size entry is marked missing in some rows and otherwise reads once, few, many or a size class.

.	TRBD2	TRBJ2-1	TRBV20-1	TGCAGTGCTAGAGATCTAGCGGGAGGCCCTTTAATATGGAATGAGCAGTTCTTC	CSARDLAGGPLIWNEQFF
.	.	TRBJ2-5	TRBV5-1	TGCGCCAGCAGCTTGGCAGCCGTCTGGGACCAAGAGACCCAGTACTTC	CASSLAAVWDQETQYF
.	TRBD2	TRBJ2-3	TRBV5-6	TGTGCCAGCGTAAGGCTCCAACGAAGCGGGGACTACACAGATACGCAGTATTTT	CASVRLQRSGDYTDTQYF
.	TRBD2	TRBJ2-1	TRBV5-4	TGTGCCAGCAGCAAACTAGCGGAGCAGTTCTTC	CASSKLAEQFF
.	TRBD2	TRBJ2-4	TRBV7-2	TGTGCCAGCAGCTTAGCGAGGGACGGGGGGGCCAAAAACATTCAGTACTTC	CASSLARDGGAKNIQYF
few	.	TRBJ2-7	TRBV29-1	TGCAGCGTTGGACAACAGGGCCCCTACGAGCAGTACTTC	CSVGQQGPYEQYF
.	TRBD2	TRBJ2-3	TRBV4-1	TGCGCCAGCAGCGCGGCTACTAGCGGGGGGTATATCGGCACAGATACGCAGTATTTT	CASSAATSGGYIGTDTQYF
many	.	TRBJ1-2	TRBV12-3/TRBV12-4	TGTGCCAGCAGCGGGCAGGGCTATGGCTACACCTTC	CASSGQGYGYTF
.	TRBD1	TRBJ1-5	TRBV23-1	TGCGCCAGCAGTCAACGGCGGGACAGGGATCAGCCCCAGCATTTT	CASSQRRDRDQPQHF
.	TRBD1	TRBJ2-2	TRBV5-5	TGTGCCAGCAGTTCTGGGACAGTGACGACCGGGGAGCTGTTTTTT	CASSSGTVTTGELFF
once	.	TRBJ2-1	TRBV11-3	TGTGCCAGCAGCTTAGATTTAGGGTCCTACAATGAGCAGTTCTTC	CASSLDLGSYNEQFF
.	.	TRBJ2-5	TRBV21-1	TGTGCCAGCAGCCATGATAACACCCTTTGTCAAGAGACCCAGTACTTC	CASSHDNTLCQETQYF
.	TRBD1	TRBJ2-3	TRBV24-1	TGTGCCACCAGTGACCCCGGGACAGGAGGGACAGATACGCAGTATTTT	CATSDPGTGGTDTQYF
once	TRBD1	TRBJ1-6	TRBV6-5	TGTGCCAGCAGTCCCGGACAGGGGGACGGGGATAATTCACCCCTCCACTTT	CASSPGQGDGDNSPLHF
.	.	TRBJ2-5	TRBV7-9	TGTGCCAGCAGCAGACTAGAGTTCAGCGAGACCCAGTACTTC	CASSRLEFSETQYF
few	.	TRBJ2-5	TRBV3-1	TGTGCCAGCAGCCAAGGTGCTGGGGGGCACGCCCCCTGGGAGACCCAGTACTTC	CASSQGAGGHAPWETQYF
.	TRBD1	TRBJ2-1	TRBV25-1	TGTGCCAGCAGTGCCCCTGGACAGGGTGGTGAGCAGTTCTTC	CASSAPGQGGEQFF
few	TRBD1	TRBJ2-7	TRBV24-1	TGTGCCACCAGTGACTCCGGGACAGGGACCTACGAGCAGTACTTC	CATSDSGTGTYEQYF
few	.	TRBJ2-7	TRBV5-1	TGCGCCAGCACCCAGGGGGGGACCTCCTACGAGCAGTACTTC	CASTQGGTSYEQYF
.	.	TRBJ1-1	TRBV5-1	TGCGCCAGCAGCTTCTTAGACACGAACACTGAAGCTTTCTTT	CASSFLDTNTEAFF
few	TRBD1	TRBJ1-5	TRBV2	TGTGCCAGCGTTTGGGACAGGGGGCCTCAGCCCCAGCATTTT	CASVWDRGPQPQHF
.	TRBD2	TRBJ2-7	TRBV12-3/TRBV12-4	TGTGCCAGCAGCCGCCTACTAGCGGGGGGGCCTGACTACGAGCAGTACTTC	CASSRLLAGGPDYEQYF
.	.	TRBJ2-3	TRBV24-1	TGTGCCACCAGTGCACCTACACGGGATACGCAGTATTTT	CATSAPTRDTQYF
few	.	TRBJ1-1	TRBV4-1	TGCGCCAGCAGCCAAGATCCGACGGGCACTGAAGCTTTCTTT	CASSQDPTGTEAFF
.	.	TRBJ2-1	TRBV5-1	TGCGCCAGCAGGCCCGGGGCTCGCGAGAGGAATGAGCAGTTCTTC	CASRPGARERNEQFF
.	.	TRBJ1-2	TRBV14	TGTGCCAGCAGCCAAGTACACGGCAGTAACTATGGCTACACCTTC	CASSQVHGSNYGYTF
.	.	TRBJ2-7	TRBV6-5	TGTGCCAGCAGTTCGCGGACTATCGCGGGCTCCTACGAGCAGTACTTC	CASSSRTIAGSYEQYF
.	TRBD1	TRBJ1-6	TRBV4-1	TGCGCCAGCAGCCAAGATAGACAGGGAGGTAATTCACCCCTCCACTTT	CASSQDRQGGNSPLHF
few	.	TRBJ2-7	TRBV7-9	TGTGCCAGCAGCGGTACAGGGCTTGCGTACGAGCAGTACTTC	CASSGTGLAYEQYF
.	TRBD2	TRBJ2-5	TRBV12-3/TRBV12-4	TGTGCCAGCAGTTACCTAGCGGGGGGCAACCAAGAGACCCAGTACTTC	CASSYLAGGNQETQYF
.	.	TRBJ2-1	TRBV7-9	TGTGCCAGCAGATCGGAGGGGGCCTCCCTCTCCAATGAGCAGTTCTTC	CASRSEGASLSNEQFF
.	.	TRBJ2-1	TRBV20-1	TGCAGTGCTCTCTACGCTTCTGGCCCCGGATGGGATGAGCAGTTCTTC	CSALYASGPGWDEQFF
.	TRBD2	TRBJ2-1	TRBV5-1	TGCGCCAGCAGCTTGGAAGGGACTAGCGGGTGGGGGGAGCAGTTCTTC	CASSLEGTSGWGEQFF
.	.	TRBJ2-3	TRBV5-1	TGCGCCAGCAGCCCTGGTCCCAAAGCTAGCACAGATACGCAGTATTTT	CASSPGPKASTDTQYF
few	.	TRBJ2-5	TRBV7-9	TGTGCCAGCAGCTTACGAGTAGGGACGGAGGAGACCCAGTACTTC	CASSLRVGTEETQYF
few	.	TRBJ2-1	TRBV7-9	TGTGCCAGCAGCTTCCTTGCCAGGGACCCCTACAATGAGCAGTTCTTC	CASSFLARDPYNEQFF
.	.	TRBJ1-2	TRBV29-1	TGCAGCGTTGAAGACCATGGCTACACCTTC	CSVEDHGYTF
.	.	TRBJ2-5	TRBV10-3	TGTGCCATCAGTACGAGGGCTGAAGAGACCCAGTACTTC	CAISTRAEETQYF
many	TRBD2	TRBJ2-1	TRBV20-1	TGCAGTGCTAGAGCCCCCTCGACTAGCGGGACCGAGGGCCTATACAATGAGCAGTTCTTC	CSARAPSTSGTEGLYNEQFF
.	.	TRBJ2-1	TRBV24-1	TGTGCCACCAGTCCAAACACCCCAATACCGGGACAAGTCTACAATGAGCAGTTCTTC	CATSPNTPIPGQVYNEQFF
few	TRBD2	TRBJ2-1	TRBV6-4	TGTGCCAGCAGTGACTCGGGGACTAGCGGGGGATACAATGAGCAGTTCTTC	CASSDSGTSGGYNEQFF
.	TRBD1	TRBJ1-6	TRBV5-6	TGTGCCAGCAGCCCTCCAACGTGGGTGACAGGGAGTAATTCACCCCTCCACTTT	CASSPPTWVTGSNSPLHF
few	.	TRBJ2-3	TRBV24-1	TGTGCCACCAGTGATTTCTACAACTCTAGCACAGATACGCAGTATTTT	CATSDFYNSSTDTQYF
many	TRBD1	TRBJ1-1	TRBV20-1	TGCAGTGCTAGATGGCAGGGGGCAATCCGGGACACTGAAGCTTTCTTT	CSARWQGAIRDTEAFF
.	.	TRBJ2-1	TRBV18	TGTGCCAGCTCACCGTCGATCTCAGGGATACACAATGAGCAGTTCTTC	CASSPSISGIHNEQFF
.	TRBD1	TRBJ2-3	TRBV6-5	TGTGCCAGCAGTTACCTGGACAGGCGAGGGGATACGCAGTATTTT	CASSYLDRRGDTQYF
.	TRBD1	TRBJ1-2	TRBV12-3/TRBV12-4	TGTGCCAGCAGCGACACAGGGGGTGTGGGTGGCTACACCTTC	CASSDTGGVGGYTF
.	.	TRBJ2-7	TRBV27	TGTGCCAGCAGTTTACTCCAAGAGGGGGAGCAGTACTTC	CASSLLQEGEQYF
.	TRBD2	TRBJ2-1	TRBV9	TGTGCCAGCAGCGTAGGCGGGGGGCCCAGGAATGAGCAGTTCTTC	CASSVGGGPRNEQFF